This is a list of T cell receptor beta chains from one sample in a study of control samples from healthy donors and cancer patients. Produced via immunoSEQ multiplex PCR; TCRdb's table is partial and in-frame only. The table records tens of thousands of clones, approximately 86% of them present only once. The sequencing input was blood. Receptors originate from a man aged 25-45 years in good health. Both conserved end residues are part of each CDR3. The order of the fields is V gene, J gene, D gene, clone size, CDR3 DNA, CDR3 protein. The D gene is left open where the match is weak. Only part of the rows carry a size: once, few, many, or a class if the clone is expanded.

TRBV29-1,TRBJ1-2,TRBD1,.,TGCAGCGTTGGGCAGGGGGCTAACTATGGCTACACCTTC,CSVGQGANYGYTF
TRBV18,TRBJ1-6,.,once,TGTGCCAGCTCACCAGTGGATAGTTCACCCCTCCACTTT,CASSPVDSSPLHF
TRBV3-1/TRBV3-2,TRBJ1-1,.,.,TGTGCCAGCAGCCAAGTGGCAGGGTATACTGAAGCTTTCTTT,CASSQVAGYTEAFF
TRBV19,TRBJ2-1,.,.,TGTGCCAGTAGTATGGGTTGGGAAGGGAAACAGTTCTTC,CASSMGWEGKQFF
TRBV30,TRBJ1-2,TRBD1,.,TGTGCCTGGAGATCAGGGGGCCCTAACTATGGCTACACCTTC,CAWRSGGPNYGYTF
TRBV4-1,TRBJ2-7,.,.,TGCGCCAGCAGCCAAATCCAATCTGACAGCCACGAGCAGTACTTC,CASSQIQSDSHEQYF
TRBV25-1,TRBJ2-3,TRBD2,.,TGTGCCAGCAGCGGGGGGGGGAACACAGATACGCAGTATTTT,CASSGGGNTDTQYF
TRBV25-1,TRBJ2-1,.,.,TGTGCCAGCAGTTGGACAGCCGACAATGAGCAGTTCTTC,CASSWTADNEQFF
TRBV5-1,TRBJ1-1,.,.,TGCGCCAGCAGCTTGGGTGGCAGCGGGGGGACTGAAGCTTTCTTT,CASSLGGSGGTEAFF
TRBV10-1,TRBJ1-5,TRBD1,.,TGCGCCAGCAGTGAGTCATCAACAGGGGCCAATCAGCCCCAGCATTTT,CASSESSTGANQPQHF
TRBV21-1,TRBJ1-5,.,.,TGTGCCAGCAGCAAAGCGGAGCATCGTAGCCATAGCAATCAGCCCCAGCATTTT,CASSKAEHRSHSNQPQHF
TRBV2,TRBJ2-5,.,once,TGTGCCAGCAGTGGAGAGGGGCGAGGGACCCAGTACTTC,CASSGEGRGTQYF
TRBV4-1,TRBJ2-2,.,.,TGCGCCAGCAGCCAAGAGGCGGTATTCGCGAACACCGGGGAGCTGTTTTTT,CASSQEAVFANTGELFF
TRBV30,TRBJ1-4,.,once,TGTGCCTGGAGGCCATCAACCCCAGGGAGTAAAACTGAAAAACTGTTTTTT,CAWRPSTPGSKTEKLFF
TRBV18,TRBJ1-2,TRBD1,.,TGTGCCAGCTCACCATCGGCCAGGGGGCAAGCTAACTATGGCTACACCTTC,CASSPSARGQANYGYTF
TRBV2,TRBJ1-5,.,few,TGTGCCAGCAGTGTGGAACAGGCCCTTCAGCCCCAGCATTTT,CASSVEQALQPQHF
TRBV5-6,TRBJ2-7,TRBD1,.,TGTGCCAGCAGAAATCGGCGGGACAGGGGTTACGAGCAGTACTTC,CASRNRRDRGYEQYF
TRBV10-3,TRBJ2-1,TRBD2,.,TGTGCCATCAGCTCTCTGACTAGCGGGGAGGTCTACAATGAGCAGTTCTTC,CAISSLTSGEVYNEQFF
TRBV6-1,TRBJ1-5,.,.,TGTGCCAGCAGTGAGAGCAGACAAGTTCAGCCCCAGCATTTT,CASSESRQVQPQHF
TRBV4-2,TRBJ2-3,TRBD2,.,TGTGCCAGCAGCCCAACAGCGGGGGGACTCACAGATACGCAGTATTTT,CASSPTAGGLTDTQYF
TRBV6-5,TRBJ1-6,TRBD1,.,TGTGCCAGCAGTTACGCAGGACAGGGCCTCTCACCCCTCCACTTT,CASSYAGQGLSPLHF
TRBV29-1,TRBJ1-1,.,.,TGCAGCGTTGCTGGGGTAGTGGGCACTGAAGCTTTCTTT,CSVAGVVGTEAFF
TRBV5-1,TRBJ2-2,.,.,TGCGCCAGCACCCCCCGTGGGGGCCCTGGTACCGGGGAGCTGTTTTTT,CASTPRGGPGTGELFF
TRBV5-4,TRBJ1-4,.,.,TGTGCCAGCAGCTTAGGAGGGACCCGTGAAAAACTGTTTTTT,CASSLGGTREKLFF
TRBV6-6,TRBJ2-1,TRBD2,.,TGTGCCAGCAGTAAGGGGGGAGCGGGGGGGCTACCTGAGCAGTTCTTC,CASSKGGAGGLPEQFF
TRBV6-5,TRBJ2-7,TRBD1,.,TGTGCCAGCAGAGACAGGGGACACTACGAGCAGTACTTC,CASRDRGHYEQYF
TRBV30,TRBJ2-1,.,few,TGTGCCTGGAGAAGCCGCAGCAGGGCTAACTACAATGAGCAGTTCTTC,CAWRSRSRANYNEQFF
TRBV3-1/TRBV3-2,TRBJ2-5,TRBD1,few,TGTGCCAGCAGCCAAGAGAGGGGGCGCGAGGGGCCGGTAGAGACCCAGTACTTC,CASSQERGREGPVETQYF
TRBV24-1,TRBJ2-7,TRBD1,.,TGTGCCACCAGTGACCCAGGACAGGGTAGCGGCGAGCAGTACTTC,CATSDPGQGSGEQYF
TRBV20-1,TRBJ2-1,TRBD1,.,TGCAGTGCTAGTGATCCGACAGGGGGTTACAATGAGCAGTTCTTC,CSASDPTGGYNEQFF
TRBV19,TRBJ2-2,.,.,TGTGCCAGTAGTATTTACGGCACCGGGGAGCTGTTTTTT,CASSIYGTGELFF
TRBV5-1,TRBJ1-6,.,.,TGCGCCAGCACTGGGGAGGGGTCCGGCTCACCCCTCCACTTT,CASTGEGSGSPLHF
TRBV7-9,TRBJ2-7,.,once,TGTGCCAGCAGCTTAGCCCAGGGACAGCAGTACTTC,CASSLAQGQQYF
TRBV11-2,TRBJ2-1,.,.,TGTGCCAGCAGCTTAGTTACAGGGTCGCAGTTCTTC,CASSLVTGSQFF
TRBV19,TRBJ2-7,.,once,TGTGCCAGTAGTATGTCCAGAACCTACGAGCAGTACTTC,CASSMSRTYEQYF
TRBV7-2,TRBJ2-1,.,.,TGTGCCAGCAGCTTAGCGGGGCTTAATGAGCAGTTCTTC,CASSLAGLNEQFF
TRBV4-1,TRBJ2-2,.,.,TGCGCCAGCAGCCTTGGAGGATGGAGCGGGGAGCTGTTTTTT,CASSLGGWSGELFF
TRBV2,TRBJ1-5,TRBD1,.,TGTGCCAGCCGGGGGCAGGGGGCGAATACGGGCAATCAGCCCCAGCATTTT,CASRGQGANTGNQPQHF
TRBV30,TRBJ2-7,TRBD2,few,TGTGCCTGGGCCTCAGCGGGGGGTTTCTACGAGCAGTACTTC,CAWASAGGFYEQYF
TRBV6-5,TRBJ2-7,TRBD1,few,TGTGCCAGCAGTTTTAACAGGGGCAACGAGCAGTACTTC,CASSFNRGNEQYF
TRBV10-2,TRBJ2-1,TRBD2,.,TGCGCCAGCAGACCGGGACTAGCGGGGAATGAGCAGTTCTTC,CASRPGLAGNEQFF
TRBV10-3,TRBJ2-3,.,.,TGTGCCATCAGTGAGAGGTTCGAACACGCAGATACGCAGTATTTT,CAISERFEHADTQYF
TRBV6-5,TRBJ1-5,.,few,TGTGCCAGCAGTCCGATCTTTAGCAATCAGCCCCAGCATTTT,CASSPIFSNQPQHF
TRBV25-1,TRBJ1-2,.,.,TGTGCCAGCAGTAACAGTGGCAACTATGGCTACACCTTC,CASSNSGNYGYTF